The clone carrying this T cell receptor beta chain was counted a few times. Antigen specificity is unknown. Different DNA sequences within this sample yield the same CDR3. The data stem from a study of beta chain features in type 1 diabetes. Study results and limitations: Shortening that was moderate but significant affected the TCRB CDR3s of Type 1 diabetes patients in all four CD4+ subsets. PCR might pick shorter templates more often, in the same way for patients and controls. Sequencing the cDNA could make cells with high TCR expression show up more than they should.

Expressed TCRB transcripts were sequenced after all isolated RNA was converted to cDNA. The assay was immunoSEQ multiplex PCR, and TCRdb's table has in-frame clones only and misses some. Of about half a million clones listed, roughly 31% were seen once; the top ten hold 0.05% to 0.07%. V was trimmed by 0 bases and J by 0 bases, leaving 8 bases between them. The CDR3 loop spans 15 amino acids. Germline V gene lookup returns CDR1 SGDLS and CDR2 YYNGEE. One heparinised draw of blood, averaging around 120 mL, came from each donor. The chain couples TRBV9 to TRBJ2-3; tentatively, D is TRBD1 or TRBD2 (5 bases each). The sequencing input was naive CD4+ T cells from blood. This clonotype was sampled from a man between 18 and 35 years old in good health. The CDR3 DNA is TGTGCCAGCAGCGTAGGGGGCGGGAGCACAGATACGCAGTATTTT. This codes for CASSVGGGSTDTQYF.